This section outlines one T cell receptor (beta chain) sequence together with its context. TCRdb re-called the PCR reads through MiXCR, storing one row per CDR3 protein. The sample lists 9,500 to 15,000 distinct CDR3 sequences; 54% were seen once. These data come from a study of tumor-infiltrating lymphocytes in oesophageal squamous cell carcinoma. The receptor's source is a female donor with esophageal squamous cell carcinoma. The sequenced material came from esophageal tumor tissue.

The CDR3 loop is CATSHTGQTEAFF. CDR3 sequence (DNA): TGTGCCACCAGCCACACAGGGCAAACTGAAGCTTTCTTT. The rearrangement joins TRBV15 to TRBJ1-1; a possible D gene is TRBD1 (6 bases). CDR1 LNHNV and CDR2 YYDKDF come from the germline V gene (reference sequence). Trimming took off 5 bases at V and 5 bases at J, with 12 bases between the two ends. The CDR3 is 13 amino acids.